The 24 T cell receptor beta chains presented below share a single source sample, sequenced in a study of blood T cell repertoires in COVID-19. Sequencing was performed with immunoSEQ multiplex PCR; in TCRdb, only in-frame clones are kept and a portion is missing. This table holds around 69,000 clones, 75% to 85% found once. The source material was peripheral blood. The receptors stem from a man aged 50-60 years with acute or convalescent COVID-19.

V usage is TRBV5-1 and J usage is TRBJ2-3; a possible D gene is TRBD1 (5 bases). The length of the CDR3 is 15 residues. V lost 5 bases and J lost 2, with 15 bases in between. From germline, CDR1 is SGHRS and CDR2 YFSETQ. The CDR3 is CASSGLGPDTDTQYF. The CDR3 DNA sequence: TGCGCCAGCAGTGGCCTGGGGCCCGACACAGATACGCAGTATTTT.

This clone was seen only once. The gene calls are TRBV5-1 and TRBJ2-5, with 7 bases that match TRBD2. Germline V gives CDR1 SGHRS, CDR2 YFSETQ. V shed 2 bases, J shed 3 bases, and the junction held 1 base outside the gene matches. The CDR3 totals 13 residues. The CDR3 sequence: CASSFREEETQYF. The CDR3, as DNA: TGCGCCAGCAGCTTCCGGGAGGAAGAGACCCAGTACTTC.

This clone was picked up many times. This chain joins TRBV18 and TRBJ1-1; tentatively, D is TRBD1 (6 bases). The CDR3 contains 18 residues. Germline CDR1 KGHSH, CDR2 LQKENI. The V end was cut by 6 bases, the J end by 2 bases, with 25 bases between. Here the CDR3 DNA reads TGTGCCAGCTCCCCAGCAGCGGAGACAGGAGCCCTAAACACTGAAGCTTTCTTT. Amino acids: CASSPAAETGALNTEAFF. Filled out from reference TRBV18 and TRBJ1-1, the complete variable domain reads NAGVMQNPRHLVRRRGQEARLRCSPMKGHSHVYWYRQLPEEGLKFMVYLQKENIIDESGMPKERFSAEFPKEGPSILRIQQVVRGDSAAYFCASSPAAETGALNTEAFFGQGTRLTVV.

CDR3 nucleotide sequence: TGTGCCAGCACCCTTACCCCGGGACAGGTTGAGACCCAGTACTTC. Translation gives CASTLTPGQVETQYF. The chain is built from TRBV6-5 and TRBJ2-5; TRBD1 aligns across 8 bases. The trim removed 7 bases at V and 5 bases at J, leaving 12 bases unmatched. Looked up from germline, CDR1 is MNHEY and CDR2 is SVGAGI. The CDR3 contains 15 residues.

The chain combines TRBV11-2 with TRBJ2-2, with TRBD1 matching over 8 bases. V dropped 6 bases and J dropped 5; count of bases not matched to a gene: 5. This CDR3 comprises 14 residues. The germline V gene has CDR1 SGHAT and CDR2 FQNNGV. In nucleotides, the CDR3 is TGTGCCAGCAGGACAGGGGCAGAGACCGGGGAGCTGTTTTTT. Protein product: CASRTGAETGELFF.

This clone was detected only once. The J gene is TRBJ1-1, the V gene TRBV30; 7 positions match TRBD1. Germline values: CDR1 GTSNPN, CDR2 SVGIG (reference sequence). V shed 0 bases and J 1 base; nucleotides not matched to a gene: 2. The CDR3 spans 14 residues. The CDR3 is CAWSVRQGNTEAFF. CDR3 coding DNA: TGTGCCTGGAGTGTAAGACAGGGGAACACTGAAGCTTTCTTT.

Here the CDR3 DNA reads TGTGCCAGCAGTCCAACTACAGGGGCCAGAACCTACGAGCAGTACGTC. Translation: CASSPTTGARTYEQYV. This chain links TRBV2 with TRBJ2-7, with 7 bases lining up with TRBD1. This CDR3 has 16 amino acids. Germline V lookup: CDR1 SNHLY, CDR2 FYNNEI. Trimming took 5 bases from V and 2 from J; bases not matched to a gene: 12.

Here the CDR3 reads CASSLKTGGTGELFF. Written as DNA, the CDR3 is TGTGCCAGCAGTTTAAAGACAGGGGGCACCGGGGAGCTGTTTTTT. The chain uses TRBV6-5 and TRBJ2-2; 9 nucleotides agree with TRBD1. CDR1 and CDR2 from the germline V gene are MNHEY and SVGAGI. The trim removed 4 bases at V and 4 bases at J, leaving 4 bases unmatched. The CDR3 extends over 15 amino acids.

The chain carries TRBV6-5 and TRBJ1-3; 9 positions agree with TRBD1. The CDR3 has 14 residues. V was pared by 6 bases and J by 4 bases, with 4 bases of the junction left unmatched. The germline V gene has CDR1 MNHEY and CDR2 SVGAGI. The CDR3 sequence is CASRTGTGGNTIYF. CDR3 coding DNA: TGTGCCAGCAGAACAGGGACAGGGGGAAACACCATATATTTT.

This chain joins TRBV7-9 and TRBJ2-7, with 9 nucleotides matching TRBD1. V lost 3 bases and J lost 4; bases outside the gene matches: 4. The CDR3 runs to 14 residues. Germline V lookup: CDR1 SEHNR, CDR2 FQNEAQ (reference sequence). CDR3 loop: CASSFGTGLYEQYF. CDR3 sequence (DNA): TGTGCCAGCAGCTTTGGGACAGGGCTTTACGAGCAGTACTTC.

The chain joins TRBV5-1 to TRBJ1-1; tentative D call: TRBD1 (5 bases). Germline V CDR1 and CDR2: SGHRS, YFSETQ. Trimming took 5 bases from V and 4 from J, leaving 15 bases between them. This CDR3 has 14 residues. The CDR3 reads CASRAGRQSTEAFF. The CDR3 nucleotides are TGCGCCAGCAGGGCGGGACGCCAGTCCACTGAAGCTTTCTTT.

This rearrangement joins TRBV5-1 to TRBJ2-2; 12 nucleotides align to TRBD2. Germline V gene lookup returns CDR1 SGHRS and CDR2 YFSETQ. Trimming cost V 1 base and J 6 bases; bases outside gene matches: 4. The CDR3 runs 16 residues. The CDR3 nucleotides are TGCGCCAGCAGCTTGATGGCTAGCGGGGGGGCCGGGGAGCTGTTTTTT. This codes for CASSLMASGGAGELFF. The full variable domain, its missing parts supplied by reference TRBV5-1 and TRBJ2-2, is KAGVTQTPRYLIKTRGQQVTLSCSPISGHRSVSWYQQTPGQGLQFLFEYFSETQRNKGNFPGRFSGRQFSNSRSEMNVSTLELGDSALYLCASSLMASGGAGELFFGEGSRLTVL.

The chain uses TRBV24-1 and TRBJ2-2; 7 bases fit TRBD1. CDR3 length: 17 amino acids. The ends lost 0 bases at V and 3 bases at J; junction bases unmatched: 6. Per germline, CDR1 KGHDR and CDR2 SFDVKD. CDR3 amino acids: CATSDLGEGADTGELFF. The CDR3 DNA follows: TGTGCCACCAGTGATTTGGGCGAGGGGGCTGACACCGGGGAGCTGTTTTTT.

The chain uses TRBV6-1 and TRBJ2-7; D is unclear. V shed 2 bases and J shed 4 bases, with 3 bases lying between them. CDR3 size: 11 residues. Per germline, CDR1 MNHNS and CDR2 SASEGT. The CDR3 reads CASSEYYEQYF. CDR3 nucleotides: TGTGCCAGCAGTGAATATTACGAGCAGTACTTC.

V gene TRBV7-3 combines with J gene TRBJ1-1; possible D gene TRBD1, 5 bases. The CDR3 length is 15 residues. Trimming removed 1 base at V and 1 base at J, with 10 bases between. The germline gives CDR1 SGHTA, CDR2 FQGTGA. Here the CDR3 DNA reads TGTGCCAGCAGCTTAAATGGGGCGGAGAACACTGAAGCTTTCTTT. This sequence encodes CASSLNGAENTEAFF.

In this sample, this clone turned up once. The chain has TRBV5-1 and TRBJ2-7, with a tentative D call TRBD1 (5 bases). V shed 1 base and J shed 3 bases, with 14 bases lying between them. CDR1 is SGHRS, CDR2 YFSETQ, per germline. The CDR3 is 15 amino acids. DNA for the CDR3: TGCGCCAGCAGCTTGAACCCGCAGGGCGTCTACGAGCAGTACTTC. Amino acids: CASSLNPQGVYEQYF. Full variable domain (remainder filled in from reference TRBV5-1 and TRBJ2-7): KAGVTQTPRYLIKTRGQQVTLSCSPISGHRSVSWYQQTPGQGLQFLFEYFSETQRNKGNFPGRFSGRQFSNSRSEMNVSTLELGDSALYLCASSLNPQGVYEQYFGPGTRLTVT.

This rearrangement joins TRBV7-2 to TRBJ2-3, with TRBD2 identical over 9 bases. V lost 5 bases to trimming and J lost 3 bases; unmatched junction nucleotides: 6. Germline V gives CDR1 SGHTA, CDR2 FQGNSA. This CDR3 spans 15 amino acids. DNA of the CDR3: TGTGCCAGCAGCCCTAGCGGGGAGACTACAGATACGCAGTATTTT. It is translated as CASSPSGETTDTQYF.

The V gene is TRBV21-1, the J gene TRBJ2-1; the listed D gene, TRBD1, was not tested against the DNA. TRBV21-1 is shown as a pseudogene. This CDR3 region has 13 residues. The CDR3, as DNA: TGTGCCAGCAGCACGGACAGGGGCCATGAGCAGTTCTTC. Protein sequence: CASSTDRGHEQFF.

The table lists this clone with many counts. The rearrangement links TRBV6-5 to TRBJ2-1, with 9 bases matching TRBD1. The germline V gene has CDR1 MNHEY and CDR2 SVGAGI. The CDR3 runs to 12 residues. Trimming at V came to 7 bases and at J to 6 bases, leaving 1 base not matched to a gene. CDR3 loop: CASKTGGNEQFF. The CDR3 DNA sequence: TGTGCCAGCAAGACAGGGGGCAATGAGCAGTTCTTC.

The gene calls are TRBV4-1 and TRBJ1-1; 9 bases fit TRBD1. V dropped 0 bases and J dropped 11; count of bases not matched to a gene: 7. The germline gives CDR1 MGHRA, CDR2 YSYEKL. The CDR3 runs 14 residues. The CDR3 spells CASSQEGQGSGAFF. Written as DNA, the CDR3 is TGCGCCAGCAGCCAAGAGGGACAGGGCTCGGGGGCTTTCTTT.

This clone was seen only a few times. The chain combines TRBV7-2 with TRBJ2-5, with D tentatively TRBD2 (5 bases). Germline-derived CDR1 and CDR2 are SGHTA and FQGNSA. The CDR3 has 14 amino acids. Trimming pared 0 bases from V and 2 bases from J, leaving 7 bases between. The CDR3 bases are TGTGCCAGCAGCTTAGCCCGGGGTCAAGAGACCCAGTACTTC. Translated, it gives CASSLARGQETQYF. The full variable domain, completed using reference TRBV7-2 and TRBJ2-5, is GAGVSQSPSNKVTEKGKDVELRCDPISGHTALYWYRQSLGQGLEFLIYFQGNSAPDKSGLPSDRFSAERTGGSVSTLTIQRTQQEDSAVYLCASSLARGQETQYFGPGTRLLVL.

The J gene is TRBJ1-6, the V gene TRBV7-3; D remains ambiguous. This CDR3 contains 13 residues. The V gene's germline CDR1 is SGHTA and CDR2 FQGTGA. Trimming removed 4 bases from V and 10 bases from J, with 11 bases in between. CDR3 protein: CASSSGSGSPLHF. The CDR3 nucleotides are TGTGCCAGCAGCTCCGGATCGGGATCACCCCTCCACTTT.

The chain recombines TRBV24-1 with TRBJ2-5; 10 bases are a match to TRBD2. J lost 5 bases, V lost 3 bases, and 5 bases had no gene match. The CDR3 is 15 residues long. Germline CDR1 is KGHDR and CDR2 is SFDVKD. This CDR3 is CATSDSGGAVETQYF. The CDR3 DNA follows: TGTGCCACCAGTGATAGCGGGGGGGCCGTTGAGACCCAGTACTTC.

This chain connects TRBV7-9 to TRBJ2-5; 11 nucleotides agree with TRBD2. This CDR3 is 15 amino acids long. Germline CDR1 is SEHNR and CDR2 is FQNEAQ (reference sequence). Trimming cost V 5 bases and J 4 bases; bases outside gene matches: 6. The DNA for the CDR3 is TGTGCCAGCAGCCTACTAGCGGGGGAAGGAGAGACCCAGTACTTC. Translation: CASSLLAGEGETQYF.